This is a list of T cell receptor beta chains from one sample in a study of T cell clones after liver transplantation. Clones were sequenced by immunoSEQ multiplex PCR, and TCRdb holds only the in-frame ones, with some missing. The profile shows around 70,000 clones, about 91% of them singletons. The sequenced sample was CD4+ T cells from blood, obtained around 27 months after liver transplant. These receptors originate from a human patient who received a liver transplant. Some T cells may have originated in the graft donor. The CDR3 runs from the conserved cysteine through the conserved F or W. The order of the fields is V gene, clone size, J gene, CDR3 length, D gene, CDR3 protein, CDR3 DNA. D genes are given only for firm matches. The size entry is marked missing in some rows and otherwise reads once, few, many or a size class.

v_gene: TRBV27; abundance: NA; j_gene: TRBJ2-3; len: 16; d_gene: NA; CDR3aa: CASSRGLRGTTDTQYF; CDR3nt: TGTGCCAGCAGTAGGGGACTCCGCGGAACCACAGATACGCAGTATTTT
v_gene: TRBV10-3; abundance: NA; j_gene: TRBJ2-3; len: 14; d_gene: NA; CDR3aa: CAIRGGGFTDTQYF; CDR3nt: TGTGCCATCAGGGGAGGGGGATTCACAGATACGCAGTATTTT
v_gene: TRBV7-6; abundance: NA; j_gene: TRBJ2-7; len: 16; d_gene: TRBD2; CDR3aa: CASSSHPGTGGGEQYF; CDR3nt: TGTGCCAGCAGCTCCCACCCGGGGACGGGGGGGGGAGAGCAGTACTTC
v_gene: TRBV29-1; abundance: NA; j_gene: TRBJ2-3; len: 13; d_gene: NA; CDR3aa: CSVGNGWTDTQYF; CDR3nt: TGCAGCGTTGGAAACGGGTGGACAGATACGCAGTATTTT
v_gene: TRBV6-5; abundance: NA; j_gene: TRBJ2-3; len: 15; d_gene: TRBD2; CDR3aa: CASSRVSGSRDTQYF; CDR3nt: TGTGCCAGCAGTCGGGTTAGCGGGAGTCGAGATACGCAGTATTTT
v_gene: TRBV27; abundance: NA; j_gene: TRBJ2-1; len: 17; d_gene: TRBD2; CDR3aa: CASSLRLAGGVPSEQFF; CDR3nt: TGTGCCAGCAGTTTAAGACTAGCGGGAGGTGTACCCAGTGAGCAGTTCTTC
v_gene: TRBV5-5; abundance: NA; j_gene: TRBJ1-1; len: 15; d_gene: NA; CDR3aa: CASSLYGNMNTEAFF; CDR3nt: TGTGCCAGCAGCTTATACGGGAACATGAACACTGAAGCTTTCTTT
v_gene: TRBV18; abundance: NA; j_gene: TRBJ2-5; len: 15; d_gene: TRBD1; CDR3aa: CASSPPEGAQETQYF; CDR3nt: TGTGCCAGCTCACCACCAGAGGGGGCCCAAGAGACCCAGTACTTC
v_gene: TRBV10-3; abundance: NA; j_gene: TRBJ2-5; len: 15; d_gene: NA; CDR3aa: CAISAVRRPQETQYF; CDR3nt: TGTGCCATCAGTGCGGTTAGACGGCCCCAAGAGACCCAGTACTTC
v_gene: TRBV6-5; abundance: NA; j_gene: TRBJ2-2; len: 12; d_gene: NA; CDR3aa: CASSYRDGELFF; CDR3nt: TGTGCCAGCAGTTACAGAGACGGGGAGCTGTTTTTT
v_gene: TRBV9; abundance: NA; j_gene: TRBJ2-2; len: 16; d_gene: NA; CDR3aa: CASSVGADFFTGELFF; CDR3nt: TGTGCCAGCAGCGTAGGGGCGGACTTCTTCACCGGGGAGCTGTTTTTT
v_gene: TRBV5-1; abundance: NA; j_gene: TRBJ2-1; len: 13; d_gene: NA; CDR3aa: CASSFNTDNEQFF; CDR3nt: TGCGCCAGCAGCTTTAACACCGACAATGAGCAGTTCTTC
v_gene: TRBV7-3; abundance: NA; j_gene: TRBJ2-6; len: 16; d_gene: NA; CDR3aa: CASSPGQNSGANVLTF; CDR3nt: TGTGCCAGCAGCCCCGGCCAGAACTCTGGGGCCAACGTCCTGACTTTC
v_gene: TRBV2; abundance: once; j_gene: TRBJ2-7; len: 15; d_gene: TRBD1; CDR3aa: CASIKDRGSNYEQYF; CDR3nt: TGTGCCAGCATCAAGGACAGGGGTTCAAACTACGAGCAGTACTTC
v_gene: TRBV7-6; abundance: NA; j_gene: TRBJ2-7; len: 14; d_gene: NA; CDR3aa: CASSLQGGSYEQYF; CDR3nt: TGTGCCAGCAGCTTACAGGGGGGCTCCTACGAGCAGTACTTC
v_gene: TRBV5-1; abundance: few; j_gene: TRBJ2-7; len: 14; d_gene: NA; CDR3aa: CASSFGRSSYEQYF; CDR3nt: TGCGCCAGCAGCTTTGGAAGGAGCTCCTACGAGCAGTACTTC
v_gene: TRBV5-1; abundance: once; j_gene: TRBJ2-3; len: 14; d_gene: NA; CDR3aa: CASRPGLVKDTQYF; CDR3nt: TGCGCCAGCCGCCCGGGTCTGGTAAAAGATACGCAGTATTTT
v_gene: TRBV19; abundance: NA; j_gene: TRBJ1-4; len: 14; d_gene: TRBD1; CDR3aa: CASSITGANEKLFF; CDR3nt: TGTGCCAGTAGCATAACAGGGGCAAATGAAAAACTGTTTTTT
v_gene: TRBV25-1; abundance: NA; j_gene: TRBJ2-7; len: 13; d_gene: NA; CDR3aa: CASAQAGSGEQYF; CDR3nt: TGTGCCAGCGCCCAGGCAGGGTCAGGCGAGCAGTACTTC
v_gene: TRBV28; abundance: NA; j_gene: TRBJ2-7; len: 16; d_gene: TRBD2; CDR3aa: CASSLYAQGGGGEQYF; CDR3nt: TGTGCCAGCAGTTTATACGCCCAGGGCGGGGGAGGTGAGCAGTACTTC
v_gene: TRBV18; abundance: NA; j_gene: TRBJ2-7; len: 14; d_gene: TRBD1; CDR3aa: CASSPLDRPYEQYF; CDR3nt: TGTGCCAGCTCACCCTTGGACAGGCCCTACGAGCAGTACTTC
v_gene: TRBV27; abundance: NA; j_gene: TRBJ2-3; len: 13; d_gene: NA; CDR3aa: CASRERRGDTQYF; CDR3nt: TGTGCCAGCAGGGAGAGACGGGGAGATACGCAGTATTTT
v_gene: TRBV5-6; abundance: NA; j_gene: TRBJ2-2; len: 17; d_gene: TRBD2; CDR3aa: CASTTLTSGRSTGELFF; CDR3nt: TGTGCCAGCACCACCTTGACTAGCGGGAGAAGCACCGGGGAGCTGTTTTTT
v_gene: TRBV5-6; abundance: once; j_gene: TRBJ2-3; len: 14; d_gene: NA; CDR3aa: CASSLGPYTDTQYF; CDR3nt: TGTGCCAGCAGCTTGGGGCCCTACACAGATACGCAGTATTTT
v_gene: TRBV19; abundance: NA; j_gene: TRBJ2-4; len: 16; d_gene: TRBD2; CDR3aa: CASSTVAGGAKNIQYF; CDR3nt: TGTGCCAGTAGTACCGTAGCGGGAGGGGCCAAAAACATTCAGTACTTC
v_gene: TRBV5-1; abundance: once; j_gene: TRBJ2-5; len: 14; d_gene: NA; CDR3aa: CASSLPSGAETQYF; CDR3nt: TGCGCCAGCAGCTTGCCGTCCGGTGCGGAGACCCAGTACTTC
v_gene: TRBV7-2; abundance: once; j_gene: TRBJ1-3; len: 16; d_gene: TRBD1; CDR3aa: CASSIQGANSGNTIYF; CDR3nt: TGTGCCAGCAGCATACAGGGGGCTAACTCTGGAAACACCATATATTTT
v_gene: TRBV5-6; abundance: NA; j_gene: TRBJ2-1; len: 14; d_gene: NA; CDR3aa: CASSLALKGNEQFF; CDR3nt: TGTGCCAGCAGCTTGGCTTTGAAGGGCAATGAGCAGTTCTTC